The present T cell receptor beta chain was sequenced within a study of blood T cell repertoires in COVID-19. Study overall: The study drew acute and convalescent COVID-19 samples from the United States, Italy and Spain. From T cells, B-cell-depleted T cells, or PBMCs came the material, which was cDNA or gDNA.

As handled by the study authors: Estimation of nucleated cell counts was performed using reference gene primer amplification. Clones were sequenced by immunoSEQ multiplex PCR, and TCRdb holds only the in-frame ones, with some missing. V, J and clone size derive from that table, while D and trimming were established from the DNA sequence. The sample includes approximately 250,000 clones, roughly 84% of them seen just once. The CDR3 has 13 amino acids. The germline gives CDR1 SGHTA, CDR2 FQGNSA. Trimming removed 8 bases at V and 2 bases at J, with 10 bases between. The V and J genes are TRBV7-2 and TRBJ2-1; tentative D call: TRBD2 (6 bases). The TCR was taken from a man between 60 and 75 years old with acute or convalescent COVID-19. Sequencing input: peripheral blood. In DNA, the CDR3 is TGTGCCAGCGGTAGCGGCCCCTACAATGAGCAGTTCTTC. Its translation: CASGSGPYNEQFF. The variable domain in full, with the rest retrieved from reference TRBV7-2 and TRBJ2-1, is GAGVSQSPSNKVTEKGKDVELRCDPISGHTALYWYRQSLGQGLEFLIYFQGNSAPDKSGLPSDRFSAERTGGSVSTLTIQRTQQEDSAVYLCASGSGPYNEQFFGPGTRLTVL.